These 20 T cell receptor beta chains were all obtained from the same sample, sequenced in a study of cytomegalovirus exposure and HLA in healthy donors. PCR employed 60 Vbeta and 13 Jbeta primers. Profiled with immunoSEQ multiplex PCR; TCRdb holds only in-frame clones, not every one. The data hold 170,000 or so clones, with roughly 77% observed a single time. The sample consisted of PBMCs. Receptors were obtained from a woman aged 45-59 years in good health and CMV-seropositive.

This chain links TRBV19 with TRBJ1-5; D is unresolved. The germline gives CDR1 LNHDA, CDR2 SQIVND (reference sequence). The CDR3 contains 19 residues. Trimming cost V 0 bases and J 1 base, with 19 bases left between them. DNA of the CDR3: TGTGCCAGTAGTATAGATGATAGGCGGGCGGCCAGAAGCAATCAGCCCCAGCATTTT. Its protein product is CASSIDDRRAARSNQPQHF.

The rearrangement joins TRBV5-6 to TRBJ1-2; maybe TRBD1 (6 bases). V lost 4 bases and J 6 bases, leaving 13 bases between the germline ends. CDR1 SGHDT and CDR2 YYEEEE come from the germline V gene. This CDR3 region has 13 residues. DNA for the CDR3: TGTGCCAGCAGCCTTGATCGGACAGATGGCTACACCTTC. Protein sequence: CASSLDRTDGYTF.

This chain uses TRBV9 with TRBJ1-2; possible D gene TRBD1, 5 bases. The CDR3 spans 12 residues. Germline CDR1 and CDR2: SGDLS and YYNGEE. V was pared by 5 bases and J by 8 bases, with 13 bases between. The CDR3 coding sequence is TGTGCCAGCAGGGGGGGTGGTGAGGGCTACACCTTC. Translation: CASRGGGEGYTF.

The chain recombines TRBV28 with TRBJ2-7; TRBD1 matches at 11 bases. V lost 5 bases to trimming and J lost 3 bases; unmatched junction nucleotides: 6. CDR1 is MDHEN, CDR2 SYDVKM, per germline. CDR3 length: 15 residues. The CDR3 DNA reads TGTGCCAGCAGTGGGGACAGGGGGGTATTCTACGAGCAGTACTTC. Its translation: CASSGDRGVFYEQYF.

The chain couples TRBV7-3 to TRBJ1-1; 7 positions agree with TRBD1. CDR3 length: 15 residues. The germline V gene has CDR1 SGHTA and CDR2 FQGTGA. Losses at the gene ends were 3 bases for V and 0 bases for J; bases not matched to a gene: 4. CDR3: CASSFGTAMNTEAFF. As DNA, the CDR3 is TGTGCCAGCAGCTTTGGGACAGCCATGAACACTGAAGCTTTCTTT.

This sequence joins TRBV7-9 and TRBJ1-2; a weak D match, TRBD1 (5 bases). The germline CDR1 and CDR2 sequences are SEHNR and FQNEAQ (reference sequence). The CDR3 loop spans 15 amino acids. Trimming pared 4 bases from V and 5 bases from J, leaving 17 bases between. The CDR3 DNA reads TGTGCCAGCAGCTCGTTAAACTCCCGGGGGTATGGCTACACCTTC. As protein: CASSSLNSRGYGYTF.

CDR3 bases: TGTGCCAGCAGATCTAGACAGGGTACTGAAGCTTTCTTT. Translated: CASRSRQGTEAFF. The chain couples TRBV11-1 to TRBJ1-1, with 7 positions matching TRBD1. The J segment lost 5 bases and the V segment lost 6 bases, leaving 6 bases of the junction unmatched. CDR3 size: 13 residues. Germline CDR1 and CDR2: SGHAT and FQDESV (reference sequence).

V and J are TRBV4-1 and TRBJ2-1; TRBD1 is a possible D gene (5 bases). Germline loops: CDR1 MGHRA, CDR2 YSYEKL. This CDR3 has 18 residues. Between the trimmed V and J ends, which lost 0 bases and 3 bases, there was a span of 18 bases. This CDR3 reads CASSQEARYQGNYNEQFF. The CDR3, as DNA: TGCGCCAGCAGCCAAGAGGCCCGCTATCAGGGAAACTACAATGAGCAGTTCTTC.

The gene calls are TRBV5-1 and TRBJ2-7, with TRBD1 matching over 7 bases. Germline lookup yields CDR1 SGHRS and CDR2 YFSETQ. This CDR3 has 14 residues. With V trimmed by 7 bases and J by 4 bases, 11 bases remained unmatched. DNA of the CDR3: TGCGCCAGCGGAACCGGGACAGCACAATACGAGCAGTACTTC. It codes for CASGTGTAQYEQYF.

The chain recombines TRBV5-5 with TRBJ2-7; no clear D gene. CDR1 SGHKS and CDR2 YYEKEE come from the germline V gene (reference sequence). The CDR3 spans 13 residues. Trimming took off 1 base at V and 3 bases at J, with 8 bases between the two ends. CDR3 loop: CASSLIHNYEQYF. CDR3 bases: TGTGCCAGCAGCTTGATACACAACTACGAGCAGTACTTC.

The rearrangement joins TRBV29-1 to TRBJ2-2, with D possibly matching TRBD1 (6 bases). The length of the CDR3 is 16 residues. The V gene lost 5 bases and the J gene lost 0 bases, with 16 bases spanning the gap. Germline CDR1 SQVTM, CDR2 ANQGSEA. The CDR3 loop reads CSVYGTSQTNTGELFF. The CDR3 nucleotides read TGCAGCGTTTACGGGACAAGCCAAACGAACACCGGGGAGCTGTTTTTT.

The J gene is TRBJ1-1, the V gene TRBV7-9; perhaps TRBD1 as D (5 bases). Trimming removed 8 bases at V and 4 bases at J, with 14 bases between. This CDR3 has 13 amino acids. Germline V CDR1 and CDR2: SEHNR, FQNEAQ (reference sequence). CDR3 sequence: CASRKSGGTEAFF. The DNA for the CDR3 is TGTGCCAGCCGCAAGTCGGGGGGCACTGAAGCTTTCTTT.

The J gene is TRBJ1-2, the V gene TRBV25-1; D is perhaps TRBD1 (6 bases). CDR1 and CDR2 (germline): MGHDK, SYGVNS. The CDR3 has 13 residues. V lost 2 bases and J 6 bases, leaving 10 bases between the germline ends. In nucleotides, the CDR3 is TGTGCCAGCAGTGAACGAGGGGGAGATGGCTACACCTTC. Its protein is CASSERGGDGYTF.

The chain carries TRBV2 and TRBJ2-7; 8 bases align to TRBD1. The end of the DNA aligns better with TRBJ2-5, so the J call may be wrong. From germline, CDR1 is SNHLY and CDR2 FYNNEI. The CDR3 consists of 13 residues. In nucleotides, the CDR3 is TGTGCCAGAAAGACAGGGGCCCAAGAGACCCAGTACTTC. Translated, it gives CARKTGAQETQYF.

This clone has just a few counts. At one end, the junction sequence differs from germline, possibly due to a read error. The chain recombines TRBV6-1 with TRBJ2-7; TRBD1 matches at 10 bases. CDR3 length: 15 amino acids. Germline V CDR1 and CDR2: MNHNS, SASEGT. CDR3 bases: TGTGCCAGCCGTGAAGGGACAGGGGCGCCATACGAGCAGTACTTC. It yields the protein CASREGTGAPYEQYF.

The V gene is TRBV12-5, the J gene TRBJ1-2; D possibly corresponds to TRBD1 (5 bases). In germline, CDR1 is LGHNT, CDR2 FRNRAP. The CDR3 runs to 11 residues. Trimming took 1 base from V and 13 from J, leaving 10 bases between them. The CDR3 reads CASGLGRAVTF. CDR3 DNA: TGTGCTAGTGGTTTGGGCAGGGCGGTCACCTTC.

This clone was counted a single time. The rearrangement uses TRBV10-3 and TRBJ1-1; a possible D gene is TRBD1 (6 bases). The CDR3 is made up of 14 amino acids. CDR1 is ENHRY and CDR2 is SYGVKD in the germline V gene. Trimming cost V 1 base and J 1 base, with 7 bases left between them. The CDR3 DNA is TGTGCCATCAGTGAGTGGGGACAGAACACTGAAGCTTTCTTT. Its translation is CAISEWGQNTEAFF.

CDR3 protein: CSVDGQGAGIYGYTF. The CDR3 nucleotides read TGCAGCGTAGACGGACAGGGGGCTGGAATCTATGGCTACACCTTC. The chain recombines TRBV29-1 with TRBJ1-2, with 11 nucleotides matching TRBD1. The trim removed 6 bases at V and 4 bases at J, leaving 10 bases unmatched. The CDR3 has 15 amino acids. CDR1 SQVTM and CDR2 ANQGSEA come from the germline V gene.

The chain's CDR3 is CASSEREGTNEKLFF. CDR3 nucleotide sequence: TGTGCCAGCAGTGAACGGGAGGGAACTAATGAAAAACTGTTTTTT. V gene TRBV25-1 combines with J gene TRBJ1-4; no definite D call. Trimming left V 2 bases short and J 1 base short, with 8 bases between. The CDR3 loop spans 15 amino acids. CDR1 is MGHDK, CDR2 SYGVNS, per germline. Full variable domain (outside the CDR3, taken from reference TRBV25-1 and TRBJ1-4): EADIYQTPRYLVIGTGKKITLECSQTMGHDKMYWYQQDPGMELHLIHYSYGVNSTEKGDLSSESTVSRIRTEHFPLTLESARPSHTSQYLCASSEREGTNEKLFFGSGTQLSVL.

The V and J genes are TRBV7-3 and TRBJ2-1, with 9 bases lining up with TRBD1. The trim removed 5 bases at V and 6 bases at J, leaving 11 bases unmatched. Germline values: CDR1 SGHTA, CDR2 FQGTGA. The CDR3 covers 16 residues. CDR3 bases: TGTGCCAGCAGCCCAACCGGGACAGGGAAGGGCAATGAGCAGTTCTTC. The encoded protein is CASSPTGTGKGNEQFF.